One sample yielded the 11 T cell receptor beta chains listed below, sequenced in a study of CD4+ T cells in melanoma. TCRdb's table, derived via immunoSEQ multiplex PCR, lists solely in-frame clones and lacks some. The top ten clones hold 5% to 6.5% of a sample with 15,000 to 20,000 clones, more than 65% of them seen once. Specimen: cells from a culture (not recorded whether cultured in vitro). Receptor source: a human donor with melanoma.

The V call is TRBV5-1, the J call TRBJ1-1; TRBD1 might be the D (5 bases). Per the germline V gene, CDR1 is SGHRS and CDR2 is YFSETQ. Trimming removed 4 bases from V and 1 base from J, with 11 bases in between. The CDR3 sequence is 14 residues long. CDR3 protein: CASSIYTGNTEAFF. DNA of the CDR3: TGCGCCAGCAGCATTTATACAGGGAACACTGAAGCTTTCTTT.

The V and J genes are TRBV2 and TRBJ2-2; D not resolved. The germline V and J ends were trimmed by 2 bases and 1 base, with 2 bases remaining between them. From germline, CDR1 is SNHLY and CDR2 FYNNEI. This CDR3 has 13 amino acids. The CDR3 here is CASSEQNTGELFF. The CDR3 DNA is TGTGCCAGCAGTGAACAGAACACCGGGGAGCTGTTTTTT.

The V call is TRBV7-2, the J call TRBJ1-1, with D unresolved. In germline, CDR1 is SGHTA, CDR2 FQGNSA. V lost 7 bases and J lost 5, with 11 bases in between. The CDR3 length is 12 residues. The CDR3 bases are TGTGCCAGCACCACTTCGTGGACTGAAGCTTTCTTT. It specifies CASTTSWTEAFF.

The chain carries TRBV11-2 and TRBJ2-2; TRBD2 agrees at 8 bases. Germline V gives CDR1 SGHAT, CDR2 FQNNGV. The CDR3 extends over 16 amino acids. V dropped 5 bases and J dropped 4; count of bases not matched to a gene: 9. The CDR3 nucleotides read TGTGCCAGCAGCCCTGGACTAGCCAAGGTCACCGGGGAGCTGTTTTTT. Translated, it gives CASSPGLAKVTGELFF.

The chain has TRBV6-1 and TRBJ1-1, with TRBD1 matching 7 bases. J lost 0 bases, V lost 8 bases, and 9 bases had no gene match. This CDR3 contains 15 residues. Germline values: CDR1 MNHNS, CDR2 SASEGT. The CDR3 reads CASLSGQTMNTEAFF. CDR3 DNA sequence: TGTGCCAGCCTCTCGGGACAGACCATGAACACTGAAGCTTTCTTT.

This rearrangement joins TRBV7-9 to TRBJ1-5; D is uncertain. The CDR3 runs 16 residues. Germline loops: CDR1 SEHNR, CDR2 FQNEAQ (reference sequence). V lost 5 bases and J 3 bases, leaving 17 bases between the germline ends. CDR3 sequence (DNA): TGTGCCAGCAGCCTCCCGCGAACAGATTACAATCAGCCCCAGCATTTT. Its protein is CASSLPRTDYNQPQHF.

The chain employs TRBV6-5 and TRBJ2-5; D perhaps matches TRBD1 (6 bases). The V gene's germline CDR1 is MNHEY and CDR2 SVGAGI. This CDR3 is built from 13 residues. The germline V and J ends were trimmed by 11 bases and 5 bases, with 18 bases remaining between them. The CDR3 sequence is CASSPPGEETQYF. CDR3 sequence (DNA): TGTGCCTCTTCTCCCCCAGGGGAGGAGACCCAGTACTTC.

This clone showed up just once. This chain connects TRBV2 to TRBJ1-4; D is possibly TRBD1 (6 bases). Trimming took off 4 bases at V and 2 bases at J, with 20 bases between the two ends. This CDR3 has 18 amino acids. Germline V CDR1 and CDR2: SNHLY, FYNNEI. The CDR3, as DNA: TGTGCCAGCAGTGGGACAGCTTCTAAACGGGTGACTAATGAAAAACTGTTTTTT. Translation: CASSGTASKRVTNEKLFF.

The genes are TRBV6-1 and TRBJ1-3; 11 nucleotides line up with TRBD1. The germline V gene encodes CDR1 MNHNS and CDR2 SASEGT. There are 15 residues in the CDR3. Trimming at V came to 8 bases and at J to 3 bases, leaving 6 bases not matched to a gene. For the CDR3, the DNA is TGTGCCAGCCGGACAGGGGGCGCGGGTGGAAACACCATATATTTT. Amino acids: CASRTGGAGGNTIYF.

This chain links TRBV5-1 with TRBJ2-2; D gene ambiguous. Germline V gene lookup returns CDR1 SGHRS and CDR2 YFSETQ. The CDR3 consists of 13 residues. Trimming shortened V by 0 bases and J by 6 bases, and 6 bases separated the two germline ends. As DNA, the CDR3 is TGCGCCAGCAGCTTGGAAGTCCCCGGGGAGCTGTTTTTT. As protein: CASSLEVPGELFF.

V gene TRBV9 combines with J gene TRBJ2-1, with TRBD2 as a possible D gene (5 bases). The germline V gene encodes CDR1 SGDLS and CDR2 YYNGEE. With 4 bases removed from V and 9 bases from J, the gap between germline ends came to 17 bases. CDR3 length equals 14 residues. The CDR3 DNA sequence: TGTGCCAGCAGCCCCCAGACGCTAGCCCTTGAGCAGTTCTTC. The encoded protein is CASSPQTLALEQFF.